One sample yielded the 21 T cell receptor beta chains listed below, sequenced in a study of shared clonotypes between healthy human individuals. TCRdb keeps only in-frame clones here, not all; method: immunoSEQ multiplex PCR. This table has 2.3 million or so clones, over 85% appearing once. Material: naive CD4+ T cells from PBMCs. The subset was: CD45RA+ positively selected. These receptors all stem from a man younger than 35 in good health. Some clones in this sample may be carry-over from other donors' samples.

This rearrangement joins TRBV7-9 to TRBJ1-4, with D unresolved. CDR1 and CDR2 (germline): SEHNR, FQNEAQ (reference sequence). The CDR3 has 15 residues. The V end lost 5 bases, the J end lost 16 bases, and 26 bases lay between the germline ends. CDR3 protein: CASSDLSTGGKNPFF. Written as DNA, the CDR3 is TGTGCCAGCAGCGATCTTAGCACCGGTGGAAAAAACCCGTTTTTT.

This chain connects TRBV28 to TRBJ2-5; no reliable D call. This CDR3 spans 14 amino acids. In germline, CDR1 is MDHEN, CDR2 SYDVKM. V lost 7 bases and J 2 bases, leaving 14 bases between the germline ends. The CDR3 sequence is CASTQTGRQETQYF. In DNA, the CDR3 is TGTGCCAGCACCCAGACGGGTAGGCAAGAGACCCAGTACTTC.

The chain combines TRBV25-1 with TRBJ2-3, with D hard to call. The CDR3 sequence is 16 residues long. Germline CDR1 MGHDK, CDR2 SYGVNS. V lost 6 bases to trimming and J lost 0 bases, with 16 bases between them. The CDR3 spells CASRGLSFRSTDTQYF. In DNA, the CDR3 is TGTGCCAGCAGAGGGCTCTCCTTTCGGAGCACAGATACGCAGTATTTT.

The chain recombines TRBV25-1 with TRBJ2-1, with 8 bases that match TRBD2. V was clipped by 4 bases and J by 4 bases; unmatched bases: 9. This CDR3 comprises 16 residues. Germline V gene lookup returns CDR1 MGHDK and CDR2 SYGVNS. CDR3 sequence reads: CASSGTGTRLYNEQFF. CDR3 DNA sequence: TGTGCCAGCAGTGGAACCGGGACTAGGCTTTACAATGAGCAGTTCTTC.

This chain uses TRBV19 with TRBJ2-1; D uncertain. This CDR3 has 13 residues. Germline V lookup: CDR1 LNHDA, CDR2 SQIVND (reference sequence). V was clipped by 3 bases and J by 3 bases, with 6 bases between them. CDR3 sequence: CASSIHNYNEQFF. CDR3 DNA sequence: TGTGCCAGTAGTATCCATAACTACAATGAGCAGTTCTTC.

The genes are TRBV7-3 and TRBJ1-5; D is unclear. The length of the CDR3 is 11 residues. Germline CDR1 SGHTA, CDR2 FQGTGA. V dropped 11 bases and J dropped 7 bases, with 12 bases sitting between them. CDR3 nucleotide sequence: TGTGCCGCTGGGCCGCGGCAGCCCCAGCATTTT. It encodes CAAGPRQPQHF.

This chain connects TRBV7-3 to TRBJ2-1; D remains unclear. Deletions cut 3 bases from V and 3 bases from J, with 12 bases between. The germline gives CDR1 SGHTA, CDR2 FQGTGA. The CDR3 contains 15 residues. The CDR3 DNA is TGTGCCAGCAGCTTCTCTAGTCCCAACTACAATGAGCAGTTCTTC. This translates into CASSFSSPNYNEQFF.

The CDR3 here is CASSLMTSEAFF. CDR3 nucleotide sequence: TGTGCCAGCAGTTTAATGACAAGTGAAGCTTTCTTT. The gene calls are TRBV28 and TRBJ1-1, with D unresolved. The V gene's germline CDR1 is MDHEN and CDR2 SYDVKM. The CDR3 spans 12 residues. The V end lost 2 bases, the J end lost 7 bases, and 8 bases lay between the germline ends.

This clone was observed a few times. The chain uses TRBV11-2 and TRBJ1-1, with D hard to call. Per the germline V gene, CDR1 is SGHAT and CDR2 is FQNNGV. Deletions cut 0 bases from V and 1 base from J, with 6 bases between. The CDR3 extends over 14 amino acids. The DNA of the CDR3 is TGTGCCAGCAGCTTAGAAATGGGGAACACTGAAGCTTTCTTT. Protein: CASSLEMGNTEAFF.

This clone was picked up a small number of times. The same CDR3 arises from other DNA sequences in this sample as well. The CDR3 bases are TGTGCCAGCAGCGTAGAGGCCAGGGGCTATGGCTACACCTTC. Translating gives CASSVEARGYGYTF. The V call is TRBV9, the J call TRBJ1-2, with D possibly being TRBD1 (6 bases). Germline assignment: CDR1 SGDLS and CDR2 YYNGEE. This CDR3 is 14 amino acids long. With 0 bases removed from V and 4 bases from J, the gap between germline ends came to 10 bases.

The chain is built from TRBV28 and TRBJ2-1; D gene unclear. The CDR3 has 15 amino acids. From germline, CDR1 is MDHEN and CDR2 SYDVKM. With 4 bases removed from V and 9 bases from J, the gap between germline ends came to 19 bases. The CDR3 DNA sequence: TGTGCCAGCAGTTCCCCTAGTAGCCCCCTGGGTGAGCAGTTCTTC. Translation gives CASSSPSSPLGEQFF.

The CDR3 here is CASSPPPRLNQPQHF. The CDR3 DNA follows: TGTGCCAGCAGCCCCCCACCCAGACTCAACCAGCCCCAGCATTTT. V gene TRBV21-1 combines with J gene TRBJ1-5. TRBV21-1 is flagged as a pseudogene. The CDR3 is 15 amino acids.

The V gene is TRBV9, the J gene TRBJ2-5, with D tentatively TRBD2 (6 bases). V lost 3 bases and J lost 5, with 14 bases in between. CDR3 length: 14 amino acids. CDR1 is SGDLS, CDR2 YYNGEE, per germline. The CDR3: CASSARVRGETQYF. Here the CDR3 DNA reads TGTGCCAGCAGCGCTAGGGTCCGGGGGGAGACCCAGTACTTC.

V and J are TRBV6-5 and TRBJ2-7; D ambiguous. The V end lost 0 bases, the J end lost 2 bases, and 8 bases lay between the germline ends. The CDR3 spans 14 residues. CDR1 is MNHEY, CDR2 SVGAGI, per germline. The CDR3 is CASSYSSRPYEQYF. Here the CDR3 DNA reads TGTGCCAGCAGTTACTCCAGCAGGCCCTACGAGCAGTACTTC.

V usage is TRBV5-1 and J usage is TRBJ2-7, with 11 bases matching TRBD1. The germline V gene has CDR1 SGHRS and CDR2 YFSETQ. The CDR3 is made up of 15 amino acids. Unmatched junction bases numbered 7, after V lost 4 bases and J lost 4 bases. CDR3 sequence (DNA): TGCGCCAGCAGCGATCCGGGACAGGGGGAATACGAGCAGTACTTC. It is translated as CASSDPGQGEYEQYF.

This clone showed up just once. The chain employs TRBV5-6 and TRBJ2-3; D gene uncertain. Germline lookup yields CDR1 SGHDT and CDR2 YYEEEE. This CDR3 is built from 13 residues. Trimming pared 2 bases from V and 1 base from J, leaving 5 bases between. The CDR3 nucleotides are TGTGCCAGCAGCTTTGGGGGCACAGATACGCAGTATTTT. It specifies CASSFGGTDTQYF.

The V call is TRBV6-5, the J call TRBJ1-5; D is ambiguous. The CDR3 runs to 14 residues. The V gene's germline CDR1 is MNHEY and CDR2 SVGAGI. Deletions cut 2 bases from V and 6 bases from J, with 11 bases between. CDR3 amino acids: CASSYTAGGQPQHF. CDR3 sequence (DNA): TGTGCCAGCAGTTACACCGCAGGCGGTCAGCCCCAGCATTTT.

V and J are TRBV9 and TRBJ1-1; D ambiguous. V was shortened by 3 bases and J by 0 bases, with 12 bases between the two germline ends. Germline CDR1 is SGDLS and CDR2 is YYNGEE. The CDR3 loop spans 15 amino acids. The CDR3, as DNA: TGTGCCAGCAGCGATAGTATAGGGATGAACACTGAAGCTTTCTTT. The encoded protein is CASSDSIGMNTEAFF.

The chain links TRBV7-9 to TRBJ2-1; D call uncertain. From germline, CDR1 is SEHNR and CDR2 FQNEAQ (reference sequence). Trimming cost V 5 bases and J 5 bases, with 16 bases left between them. The CDR3 length is 15 residues. The CDR3 reads CASSTTGSWDNEQFF. In DNA, the CDR3 is TGTGCCAGCAGCACGACTGGGTCTTGGGACAATGAGCAGTTCTTC.

The chain combines TRBV7-2 with TRBJ1-2, with TRBD1 matching 7 bases. V dropped 4 bases and J dropped 8; count of bases not matched to a gene: 10. The CDR3 has 14 residues. CDR1 and CDR2 from the germline V gene are SGHTA and FQGNSA. This chain's CDR3 is CASSSIQGFGGYTF. The DNA for the CDR3 is TGTGCCAGCAGCTCGATACAGGGGTTCGGGGGCTACACCTTC.

The gene calls are TRBV4-1 and TRBJ1-6; 12 bases are a match to TRBD1. The V gene's germline CDR1 is MGHRA and CDR2 YSYEKL. This CDR3 has 16 amino acids. V shed 6 bases, J shed 10 bases, and the junction held 10 bases outside the gene matches. CDR3 nucleotides: TGCGCCAGCAGGACTCCGGGACAGGGGGCTTTCTCACCCCTCCACTTT. It is translated as CASRTPGQGAFSPLHF.